The 24 T cell receptor beta chains listed next were all sequenced from one sample in a study of blood T cell repertoires in COVID-19. TCRdb's copy holds only in-frame clones and misses some; the assay was immunoSEQ multiplex PCR. The table includes more than 150,000 clones, 81% detected once. What was sequenced was peripheral blood. Every receptor here comes from a woman of 80 years or more with COVID-19, enrolled during active disease.

This clone was seen more than once but under ten times. This chain joins TRBV7-8 and TRBJ2-1, with a weak D call TRBD1 (6 bases). From germline, CDR1 is SGHVS and CDR2 FQNEAQ. Trimming removed 6 bases from V and 8 bases from J, with 14 bases in between. The CDR3 totals 13 residues. This chain's CDR3 is CASRKFRGDEQFF. The CDR3 DNA reads as TGTGCCAGCAGGAAATTCAGGGGCGATGAGCAGTTCTTC. The full variable domain, in which reference TRBV7-8 and TRBJ2-1 provide the parts outside the CDR3, is GAGVSQSPRYKVAKRGQDVALRCDPISGHVSLFWYQQALGQGPEFLTYFQNEAQLDKSGLPSDRFFAERPEGSVSTLKIQRTQQEDSAVYLCASRKFRGDEQFFGPGTRLTVL.

V gene TRBV5-1 combines with J gene TRBJ2-5, with 8 positions matching TRBD1. The CDR3 contains 16 residues. Germline CDR1 SGHRS, CDR2 YFSETQ. V lost 5 bases to trimming and J lost 2 bases; unmatched junction nucleotides: 11. This CDR3 reads CASSPGQEIPQETQYF. CDR3 bases: TGCGCCAGCAGTCCGGGACAGGAGATTCCACAAGAGACCCAGTACTTC.

V gene TRBV19 combines with J gene TRBJ1-5, with TRBD1 matching over 9 bases. The V gene end was trimmed by 9 bases and the J gene end by 3 bases; junction bases not matched to a gene: 3. The CDR3 runs to 13 residues. CDR1 is LNHDA, CDR2 SQIVND, per germline (reference sequence). The chain's CDR3 is CARRTGDNQPQHF. CDR3 nucleotides: TGTGCCAGGCGGACAGGGGACAATCAGCCCCAGCATTTT.

This chain joins TRBV18 and TRBJ2-1; 8 positions match TRBD1. The CDR3 runs to 18 residues. From germline, CDR1 is KGHSH and CDR2 LQKENI. The V segment lost 2 bases and the J segment 3 bases; nucleotides outside the gene matches: 12. The CDR3, as DNA: TGTGCCAGCTCACCATACTTTGGAAGACAGGGGTTCTACAATGAGCAGTTCTTC. This sequence encodes CASSPYFGRQGFYNEQFF. Using reference TRBV18 and TRBJ2-1 for the parts outside the CDR3, the full variable domain is NAGVMQNPRHLVRRRGQEARLRCSPMKGHSHVYWYRQLPEEGLKFMVYLQKENIIDESGMPKERFSAEFPKEGPSILRIQQVVRGDSAAYFCASSPYFGRQGFYNEQFFGPGTRLTVL.

The CDR3 sequence: CASSWGQGLETQYF. As DNA, the CDR3 is TGTGCCAGCAGCTGGGGACAGGGTCTAGAGACCCAGTACTTC. The rearrangement uses TRBV5-8 and TRBJ2-5; 9 bases align to TRBD1. This CDR3 has 14 amino acids. From germline, CDR1 is SGHTS and CDR2 YDEGEE. Trimming cost V 3 bases and J 4 bases; bases outside gene matches: 4.

The chain recombines TRBV16 with TRBJ2-3; D gene ambiguous. V was pared by 0 bases and J by 0 bases, with 10 bases between. The CDR3 totals 16 residues. Germline loops: CDR1 KGHSY, CDR2 FQNENV. This chain's CDR3 is CASSQSGRSSTDTQYF. DNA of the CDR3: TGTGCCAGCAGCCAATCCGGCAGGTCTAGCACAGATACGCAGTATTTT.

In its sample, this clone was seen once. V usage is TRBV5-1 and J usage is TRBJ2-7; TRBD2 agrees at 13 bases. The J segment lost 6 bases and the V segment lost 2 bases, leaving 2 bases of the junction unmatched. CDR1 is SGHRS, CDR2 YFSETQ, per germline. This CDR3 has 14 amino acids. The CDR3 loop is CASSLLAGGREQYF. CDR3 bases: TGCGCCAGCAGCTTACTAGCGGGAGGGCGCGAGCAGTACTTC.

The chain combines TRBV29-1 with TRBJ2-6; TRBD1 might be the D (5 bases). The CDR3 length is 16 residues. V was clipped by 5 bases and J by 0 bases, with 14 bases between them. From germline, CDR1 is SQVTM and CDR2 ANQGSEA. CDR3 DNA: TGCAGCGTTATTGGGCAGGGCCACTCTGGGGCCAACGTCCTGACTTTC. Its protein is CSVIGQGHSGANVLTF.

The chain recombines TRBV5-4 with TRBJ1-1; TRBD1 matches 8 bases. V lost 2 bases, J lost 2 bases, and 2 bases stayed unmatched. CDR1 and CDR2 from the germline V gene are SGHNT and YYREEE (reference sequence). The CDR3 contains 14 residues. The CDR3 protein is CASSFPGGNTEAFF. The CDR3 coding sequence is TGTGCCAGCAGCTTTCCAGGGGGCAACACTGAAGCTTTCTTT.

The chain couples TRBV5-5 to TRBJ1-1; D is uncertain. Between the trimmed V and J ends, which lost 3 bases and 5 bases, there was a span of 11 bases. The CDR3 sequence is 13 residues long. The V gene's germline CDR1 is SGHKS and CDR2 YYEKEE (reference sequence). CDR3: CASSYPGRTEAFF. CDR3 nucleotides: TGTGCCAGCAGCTACCCCGGGAGGACTGAAGCTTTCTTT. The entire variable domain, with the rest obtained from reference TRBV5-5 and TRBJ1-1, is as follows: DAGVTQSPTHLIKTRGQQVTLRCSPISGHKSVSWYQQVLGQGPQFIFQYYEKEERGRGNFPDRFSARQFPNYSSELNVNALLLGDSALYLCASSYPGRTEAFFGQGTRLTVV.

The V call is TRBV11-2, the J call TRBJ1-5, with D possibly TRBD1 on 5 matching bases. Trimming removed 5 bases from V and 5 bases from J, with 10 bases in between. CDR1 SGHAT and CDR2 FQNNGV come from the germline V gene. CDR3 length: 13 amino acids. This chain's CDR3 is CASSATEDQPQHF. The CDR3 coding sequence is TGTGCCAGCAGCGCGACAGAAGATCAGCCCCAGCATTTT.

V and J are TRBV10-3 and TRBJ2-1; 11 nucleotides align to TRBD1. CDR3 length equals 15 residues. With V trimmed by 7 bases and J by 6 bases, 8 bases remained unmatched. Germline values: CDR1 ENHRY, CDR2 SYGVKD. The CDR3 nucleotides are TGTGCCATCAACTCGGGACAGGGGGGGGTCAATGAGCAGTTCTTC. Translating gives CAINSGQGGVNEQFF.

The chain is built from TRBV28 and TRBJ1-6; D might be TRBD1 (5 bases). Germline CDR1 reads MDHEN; CDR2 reads SYDVKM. The CDR3 covers 16 residues. V lost 5 bases and J lost 7, with 18 bases in between. Here the CDR3 DNA reads TGTGCCAGCAGTCCCACGTCTGCAGGGAAGAATTCACCCCTCCACTTT. Amino acids: CASSPTSAGKNSPLHF. The complete variable domain, with remaining parts taken from reference TRBV28 and TRBJ1-6, reads DVKVTQSSRYLVKRTGEKVFLECVQDMDHENMFWYRQDPGLGLRLIYFSYDVKMKEKGDIPEGYSVSREKKERFSLILESASTNQTSMYLCASSPTSAGKNSPLHFGNGTRLTVT.

This sequence joins TRBV15 and TRBJ1-5, with D perhaps matching TRBD1 (5 bases). There are 16 residues in the CDR3. Germline V gene data show CDR1 as LNHNV and CDR2 as YYDKDF (reference sequence). Trimming took off 5 bases at V and 5 bases at J, with 19 bases between the two ends. For the CDR3, the DNA is TGTGCCACCAGCCCCCGCGGTGGTCGGGGGTATCAGCCCCAGCATTTT. Residues: CATSPRGGRGYQPQHF. The full variable domain, its missing parts supplied by reference TRBV15 and TRBJ1-5, is DAMVIQNPRYQVTQFGKPVTLSCSQTLNHNVMYWYQQKSSQAPKLLFHYYDKDFNNEADTPDNFQSRRPNTSFCFLDIRSPGLGDTAMYLCATSPRGGRGYQPQHFGDGTRLSIL.

The rearrangement joins TRBV19 to TRBJ1-2, with D possibly TRBD1 on 6 matching bases. V lost 5 bases to trimming and J lost 4 bases, with 14 bases between them. The CDR3 extends over 14 amino acids. CDR1 is LNHDA, CDR2 SQIVND, per germline (reference sequence). CDR3 nucleotides: TGTGCCAGTAGTGGCGTTCAGGGGTCCTATGGCTACACCTTC. This translates into CASSGVQGSYGYTF.

The chain combines TRBV11-1 with TRBJ2-7; D may be TRBD1 (6 bases). V lost 4 bases and J 1 base, leaving 11 bases between the germline ends. CDR3 size: 14 residues. Germline lookup yields CDR1 SGHAT and CDR2 FQDESV (reference sequence). In nucleotides, the CDR3 is TGTGCCAGCAGCTCGGTACAGGGTTCCTACGAGCAGTACTTC. This gives the protein CASSSVQGSYEQYF.

This clone was counted ten times or more. This chain joins TRBV12-3 or TRBV12-4 and TRBJ2-1, with 7 bases lining up with TRBD2. Unmatched junction bases numbered 1, after V lost 1 base and J lost 7 bases. CDR3 length: 13 residues. The CDR3 here is CASSLVGGNEQFF. As DNA, the CDR3 is TGTGCCAGCAGTTTAGTGGGGGGGAATGAGCAGTTCTTC.

This rearrangement joins TRBV6-4 to TRBJ2-2; 12 bases agree with TRBD2. Germline V gene sequence: CDR1 MRHNA, CDR2 SNTAGT. The CDR3 runs to 15 residues. Trimming removed 3 bases from V and 4 bases from J; junction bases left unmatched: 0. CDR3 in amino acids: CASSELAGGTGELFF. The CDR3 bases are TGTGCCAGCAGTGAACTAGCGGGGGGCACCGGGGAGCTGTTTTTT.

This chain connects TRBV4-3 to TRBJ1-3, with 9 nucleotides matching TRBD1. V shed 2 bases and J 6 bases; nucleotides not matched to a gene: 5. In germline, CDR1 is LGHNA, CDR2 YSLEER. CDR3 size: 15 residues. CDR3 DNA: TGCGCCAGCAGCCAATGGACAGGGGTGGAAAACACCATATATTTT. It translates to CASSQWTGVENTIYF.

The genes are TRBV28 and TRBJ1-5, with 9 nucleotides matching TRBD1. After removal of 3 bases from V and 2 bases from J, the junction contained 8 bases not matched to a gene. This CDR3 has 17 amino acids. Germline CDR1 and CDR2: MDHEN and SYDVKM. In DNA form, the CDR3 reads TGTGCCAGCAGTTTCCAAGGGACAGGGAGCGGCAATCAGCCCCAGCATTTT. It codes for CASSFQGTGSGNQPQHF.

This chain connects TRBV2 to TRBJ2-1; 7 nucleotides match TRBD2. Germline V gives CDR1 SNHLY, CDR2 FYNNEI. This CDR3 has 16 residues. The ends lost 6 bases at V and 6 bases at J; junction bases unmatched: 14. As DNA, the CDR3 is TGTGCCAGCAGCCCTTCTAGCGGACTGCCTTTCAATGAGCAGTTCTTC. This gives the protein CASSPSSGLPFNEQFF.

The V and J genes are TRBV6-6 and TRBJ1-6; 9 bases agree with TRBD1. The CDR3 sequence is 16 residues long. With 0 bases clipped from V and 9 bases from J, the junction kept 6 bases outside the gene matches. CDR1 MNHNY and CDR2 SVGAGI come from the germline V gene (reference sequence). The CDR3 here is CASSYSTGGHPSPLHF. The CDR3 region has the DNA TGTGCCAGCAGTTACTCGACAGGGGGTCACCCTTCACCCCTCCACTTT.

V gene TRBV2 combines with J gene TRBJ1-1; the D gene is possibly TRBD1 (6 bases). Deletions cut 4 bases from V and 0 bases from J, with 12 bases between. CDR3 size: 15 residues. Germline lookup yields CDR1 SNHLY and CDR2 FYNNEI. The CDR3 region is CASSATGTLNTEAFF. The CDR3 DNA reads TGTGCCAGCAGTGCAACCGGGACATTGAACACTGAAGCTTTCTTT.

The V gene is TRBV5-1, the J gene TRBJ2-3, with 8 bases matching TRBD1. J gave up 5 bases and V 4 bases, and 9 bases lay outside the gene matches. The germline CDR1 and CDR2 sequences are SGHRS and YFSETQ. There are 15 residues in the CDR3. As DNA, the CDR3 is TGCGCCAGCAGCCTCACCGGGACAGGTGGAGATACGCAGTATTTT. Its protein is CASSLTGTGGDTQYF.